This T cell receptor (beta chain) was observed in a study of T cells in pancreatic ductal adenocarcinoma. Findings of the study overall: Comparisons of tumor and blood clonality may show falsely lower tumor diversity. Blood had more productive templates and around 8.5-fold more unique clonotypes than tumor.

No neoadjuvant therapy was given to the selected pancreatic ductal adenocarcinoma patients before their surgery. Worth noting for this clone: Its antigen is unknown.

The CDR3 covers 13 residues. Germline assignment: CDR1 SGHTA and CDR2 FQGNSA. V shed 4 bases and J shed 7 bases, with 13 bases lying between them. TCRdb keeps only in-frame clones here, not all; method: immunoSEQ multiplex PCR. The sample records more than 85,000 clones, nearly 95% being singletons. This chain uses TRBV7-2 with TRBJ1-2, with D possibly matching TRBD1 (6 bases). The sample was PBMCs. The origin of this receptor is a human donor with pancreatic ductal adenocarcinoma. The DNA of the CDR3 is TGTGCCAGCAGCTACAAGTCAGGGGTTGGCTACACCTTC. The encoded protein is CASSYKSGVGYTF.